The 23 T cell receptor beta chains below all came from one sample that was sequenced in a study of control samples from healthy donors and cancer patients. Sequenced by immunoSEQ multiplex PCR; TCRdb stores in-frame clones only, minus some. The sample has approximately 82,000 clones, 85% to 95% seen once. Sequences were obtained from blood. The receptors were gathered from a young woman in good health.

J is TRBJ1-6 and V is TRBV7-8; TRBD1 matches 8 bases. Losses at the gene ends were 2 bases for V and 10 bases for J; bases not matched to a gene: 10. Looked up from germline, CDR1 is SGHVS and CDR2 is FQNEAQ. This CDR3 contains 16 residues. The CDR3 protein is CASSLSGGTGESPLHF. In DNA form, the CDR3 reads TGTGCCAGCAGCTTAAGCGGGGGGACAGGTGAATCACCCCTCCACTTT.

The chain couples TRBV24-1 to TRBJ2-1; D remains unclear. Germline V gene lookup returns CDR1 KGHDR and CDR2 SFDVKD. Trimming shortened V by 4 bases and J by 3 bases, and 12 bases separated the two germline ends. The CDR3 runs to 15 residues. CDR3 nucleotide sequence: TGTGCCACCAGTGACCCACTTAGAGGCTACAATGAGCAGTTCTTC. Translation gives CATSDPLRGYNEQFF.

The DNA for the CDR3 is TGTGCCAGCAGTTTACCGACAGGCCTATTCCGTAACTATGGCTACACCTTC. Translated, it gives CASSLPTGLFRNYGYTF. The gene calls are TRBV28 and TRBJ1-2, with a weak D call TRBD1 (6 bases). The CDR3 extends over 17 amino acids. CDR1 is MDHEN and CDR2 is SYDVKM in the germline V gene. Trimming cost V 2 bases and J 1 base, with 17 bases left between them.

The gene calls are TRBV7-9 and TRBJ1-2; TRBD1 matches 7 bases. The germline CDR1 and CDR2 sequences are SEHNR and FQNEAQ (reference sequence). V shed 2 bases and J 8 bases; nucleotides not matched to a gene: 11. CDR3 length equals 15 residues. DNA of the CDR3: TGTGCCAGCAGCTTAATGACAGGGTCGGTAGAAGGCTACACCTTC. This encodes CASSLMTGSVEGYTF.

This rearrangement joins TRBV7-2 to TRBJ2-1, with D maybe TRBD1 (6 bases). The CDR3 loop spans 12 amino acids. V was trimmed by 1 base and J by 12 bases, leaving 10 bases between them. Germline CDR1 SGHTA, CDR2 FQGNSA. The CDR3 region has the DNA TGTGCCAGCAGCTTAGGAGGGGGTACGCAGTTCTTC. This codes for CASSLGGGTQFF.

V usage is TRBV28 and J usage is TRBJ1-2, with TRBD1 as a possible D gene (6 bases). Germline loops: CDR1 MDHEN, CDR2 SYDVKM. The ends were cut back, 5 bases at V and 4 bases at J, with 11 bases in the middle. There are 13 residues in the CDR3. This CDR3 reads CASSTGTPYGYTF. For the CDR3, the DNA is TGTGCCAGCAGTACCGGGACACCCTATGGCTACACCTTC.

The chain joins TRBV28 to TRBJ1-2, with unresolved D. CDR3 length: 14 residues. Trimming left V 3 bases short and J 0 bases short, with 8 bases between. The V gene's germline CDR1 is MDHEN and CDR2 SYDVKM. The chain's CDR3 is CASSFLESNYGYTF. The DNA for the CDR3 is TGTGCCAGCAGTTTTTTAGAATCTAACTATGGCTACACCTTC.

CDR3 sequence reads: CASSLVPFTPDNEQFF. DNA for the CDR3: TGTGCCAGCAGCTTGGTTCCCTTTACACCGGACAATGAGCAGTTCTTC. This chain joins TRBV5-8 and TRBJ2-1; D is uncertain. Trimming removed 0 bases at V and 5 bases at J, with 15 bases between. Germline-derived CDR1 and CDR2 are SGHTS and YDEGEE. The CDR3 covers 16 residues.

The V gene is TRBV25-1, the J gene TRBJ1-2; D call uncertain. Trimming shortened V by 4 bases and J by 2 bases, and 11 bases separated the two germline ends. Per the germline V gene, CDR1 is MGHDK and CDR2 is SYGVNS. The CDR3 spans 14 residues. DNA for the CDR3: TGTGCCAGCAGTGTAGGGCTGATGAACTATGGCTACACCTTC. Protein sequence: CASSVGLMNYGYTF.

The genes are TRBV7-6 and TRBJ1-4, with D possibly being TRBD1 (5 bases). The CDR3 sequence is 15 residues long. V gave up 2 bases and J gave up 4 bases, with 11 bases separating them. Germline V gene sequence: CDR1 SGHVS, CDR2 FNYEAQ. CDR3 loop: CASSLYEGLNEKLFF. CDR3 nucleotides: TGTGCCAGCAGCTTATACGAGGGACTTAATGAAAAACTGTTTTTT.

Turning to this clone: The germline gene is not matched at one end of the junction; a read error may be the cause. The J gene is TRBJ2-6, the V gene TRBV15, with D tentatively TRBD2 (6 bases). Germline-derived CDR1 and CDR2 are LNHNV and YYDKDF (reference sequence). The CDR3 sequence is 16 residues long. The CDR3 nucleotides read TGTGCCACCAGCCGAGACGGGGGTGCTGGGGCCAACGTCCTGACTTTC. Encoded protein: CATSRDGGAGANVLTF.

This chain uses TRBV28 with TRBJ1-2; D is perhaps TRBD1 (6 bases). This CDR3 region has 14 residues. Germline CDR1 reads MDHEN; CDR2 reads SYDVKM. Deletions cut 11 bases from V and 4 bases from J, with 20 bases between. This CDR3 reads CAGGTGSEFYGYTF. The DNA for the CDR3 is TGTGCCGGAGGAACAGGGAGCGAGTTCTATGGCTACACCTTC.

The rearrangement joins TRBV27 to TRBJ2-7; 7 bases are a match to TRBD1. Germline CDR1 MNHEY, CDR2 SMNVEV (reference sequence). This CDR3 spans 15 amino acids. J was trimmed by 6 bases and V by 6 bases; bases with no gene match: 14. This chain's CDR3 is CASSRTPTGISEQYF. Here the CDR3 DNA reads TGTGCCAGCAGCCGAACACCGACAGGGATTAGCGAGCAGTACTTC.

The V gene is TRBV28, the J gene TRBJ1-2; 7 nucleotides agree with TRBD1. The CDR3 runs 13 residues. Germline V gives CDR1 MDHEN, CDR2 SYDVKM. V shed 7 bases, J shed 4 bases, and the junction held 6 bases outside the gene matches. CDR3 amino acids: CASIPDRFYGYTF. In nucleotides, the CDR3 is TGTGCCAGCATCCCGGACAGGTTCTATGGCTACACCTTC.

The chain joins TRBV6-5 to TRBJ1-1; 9 bases map to TRBD1. Unmatched junction bases numbered 13, after V lost 11 bases and J lost 3 bases. The CDR3 loop spans 15 amino acids. Germline CDR1 reads MNHEY; CDR2 reads SVGAGI. CDR3 DNA sequence: TGTGCCTCAAAGATCGAGGGGACAGGGCACACTGAAGCTTTCTTT. It translates to CASKIEGTGHTEAFF.

The rearrangement links TRBV6-1 to TRBJ1-6; a weak D match, TRBD1 (5 bases). This CDR3 has 16 amino acids. Germline V gene sequence: CDR1 MNHNS, CDR2 SASEGT. Deletions cut 4 bases from V and 4 bases from J, with 14 bases between. In DNA form, the CDR3 reads TGTGCCAGCAGTGGACTCCAGGGTTGGTATAATTCACCCCTCCACTTT. Protein: CASSGLQGWYNSPLHF.

The V and J genes are TRBV28 and TRBJ1-3; 11 bases align to TRBD1. The CDR3 length is 15 residues. Trimming cost V 6 bases and J 4 bases; bases outside gene matches: 5. Germline V gene sequence: CDR1 MDHEN, CDR2 SYDVKM. DNA for the CDR3: TGTGCCAGCAGCGGGACAGGGGGGAGAGGAAACACCATATATTTT. As protein: CASSGTGGRGNTIYF. Full variable domain (rest looked up from reference TRBV28 and TRBJ1-3): DVKVTQSSRYLVKRTGEKVFLECVQDMDHENMFWYRQDPGLGLRLIYFSYDVKMKEKGDIPEGYSVSREKKERFSLILESASTNQTSMYLCASSGTGGRGNTIYFGEGSWLTVV.

The chain has TRBV3-1 (or the pseudogene TRBV3-2) and TRBJ1-6; the D gene is possibly TRBD1 (6 bases). Trimming cost V 9 bases and J 0 bases, with 15 bases left between them. Germline CDR1 and CDR2: LGHDT and YNNKEL (reference sequence). The CDR3 loop spans 16 amino acids. The CDR3 spells CASTDSWDSYNSPLHF. CDR3 nucleotides: TGTGCCAGTACGGACAGTTGGGACTCCTATAATTCACCCCTCCACTTT.

The chain's CDR3 is CASRYPKLGAGSNNTEAFF. Written as DNA, the CDR3 is TGTGCCAGCAGATACCCTAAATTGGGTGCCGGGTCCAATAACACTGAAGCTTTCTTT. This chain connects TRBV7-9 to TRBJ1-1; D gene unclear. CDR1 SEHNR and CDR2 FQNEAQ come from the germline V gene (reference sequence). The V gene lost 6 bases and the J gene lost 2 bases, with 28 bases spanning the gap. The CDR3 covers 19 residues.

The chain carries TRBV27 and TRBJ2-7, with 14 bases matching TRBD2. CDR3 size: 19 residues. Germline trimming cut 5 bases from V and 5 bases from J; bases unmatched to any gene: 17. Germline-derived CDR1 and CDR2 are MNHEY and SMNVEV (reference sequence). The CDR3 loop is CASSRNPVVGTSGSNEQYF. The CDR3 DNA reads as TGTGCCAGCAGTCGAAACCCCGTAGTCGGGACTAGCGGGAGTAACGAGCAGTACTTC.

The V call is TRBV28, the J call TRBJ2-2; D remains unclear. In germline, CDR1 is MDHEN, CDR2 SYDVKM. This CDR3 comprises 15 residues. Between the trimmed V and J ends, which lost 0 bases and 2 bases, there was a span of 7 bases. CDR3 coding DNA: TGTGCCAGCAGTTTATGGGCAGCTAACACCGGGGAGCTGTTTTTT. It codes for CASSLWAANTGELFF.

V usage is TRBV25-1 and J usage is TRBJ2-4, with 8 bases lining up with TRBD1. Germline lookup yields CDR1 MGHDK and CDR2 SYGVNS. V shed 4 bases and J 2 bases; nucleotides not matched to a gene: 4. The CDR3 covers 15 residues. CDR3: CASSGYRGSKNIQYF. The CDR3 region has the DNA TGTGCCAGCAGTGGGTACAGGGGGTCCAAAAACATTCAGTACTTC.

The table lists this clone with a count of one. V gene TRBV20-1 combines with J gene TRBJ2-7; 8 positions match TRBD1. The CDR3 runs 12 residues. V shed 3 bases, J shed 6 bases, and the junction held 4 bases outside the gene matches. Germline V gene sequence: CDR1 DFQATT, CDR2 SNEGSKA (reference sequence). CDR3 coding DNA: TGCAGTGCTAGTCAGGGGGCAGTCGAGCAGTACTTC. Protein sequence: CSASQGAVEQYF.